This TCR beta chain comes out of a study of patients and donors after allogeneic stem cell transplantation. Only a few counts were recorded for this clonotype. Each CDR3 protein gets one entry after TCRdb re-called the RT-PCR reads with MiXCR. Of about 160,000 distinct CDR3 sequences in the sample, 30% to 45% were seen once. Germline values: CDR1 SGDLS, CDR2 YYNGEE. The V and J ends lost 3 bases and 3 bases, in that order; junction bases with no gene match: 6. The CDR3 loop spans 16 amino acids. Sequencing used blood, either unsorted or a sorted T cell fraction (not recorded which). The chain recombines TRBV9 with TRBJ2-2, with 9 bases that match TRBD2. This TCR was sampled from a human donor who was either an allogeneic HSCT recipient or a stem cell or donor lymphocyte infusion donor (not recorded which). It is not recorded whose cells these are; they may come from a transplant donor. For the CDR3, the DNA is TGTGCCAGCAGCGATAGCGGGGGCCCTTACACCGGGGAGCTGTTTTTT. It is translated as CASSDSGGPYTGELFF.